This T cell receptor (beta chain) was found in a study of blood T cell repertoires in COVID-19 (dated by TCRdb to the early 2020s). About the full investigation: Collaborator samples came from the United States, Italy and Spain and covered acute and convalescent phases of COVID-19. Where HLA class I and class II types were available, the types were taken from metadata supplied by the sample provider, not from assay-based typing. Samples were obtained from the ongoing ImmuneRACE study (first 160 participants) and from 950 to 1,500 subjects provided by 6 global collaborators. Sample metadata almost always included a de-identified subject ID, COVID-19 status, age in years and sex. The repertoires were released in a freely available public database intended as a resource for research on the immune response to SARS-CoV-2. The material from the prospective study consisted of cDNA or gDNA derived from T cells, B-cell-depleted T cells, or PBMCs. Subjects who had been exposed to COVID-19, were actively infected with it, or had recovered from it provided the deeply sampled blood TCRbeta repertoires that made up the dataset.

V is cut by 0 bases and J by 2 bases, and the space between the germline ends is 11 bases. The CDR3 sequence holds 15 residues, the cysteine and phenylalanine included. Kept here is only the CDR3 DNA, which spans 45 bases and is read in frame from base 1. CDR1 and CDR2 are read off the germline V gene as MGHRA and YSYEKL. TCRbeta CDR3 regions were amplified from genomic DNA using the immunoSEQ Assay, a bias-controlled multiplex PCR. Concerning the study's data processing: Nucleated cell counts per sample were estimated from amplification of reference gene primers within the assay. To quantify the absolute abundance of each unique TCRbeta CDR3 rearrangement, sequence reads were collapsed and filtered. For each sample, productive Simpson clonality was calculated as the square root of Simpson's diversity index across productive rearrangements. The table comes from immuneACCESS by way of TCRdb, which keeps in-frame sequences with V and J called. Part of the clones is missing from these tables; in studies checked, under half for an unresolved V gene and the rest for unknown reasons. The V and J calls and clone size were taken over from that table, and D and trimming were inferred from the DNA. Within this sample are about 39,000 clones, with about 86% of them counted one time only. The ten largest clones take up over 5% of the sample.

The paper's findings and limits, for the study overall: Clinical and demographic metadata were provided uncurated, with the amount varying by source and participant.

On this clone: The specificity of this receptor is unknown. Base qualities are missing; no much larger clone stands one base away.

The collaborating institutions used their own protocols to collect whole blood in K2EDTA tubes. Collaborator samples were shipped for TCRbeta analysis as frozen whole blood, isolated PBMCs, or DNA extracted from either sample type. Recombination linked TRBV4-1 to TRBJ2-7; no D segment can be confidently identified. This TCR came from a man aged 40-50 years with active COVID-19. The sequencing sample was made of peripheral blood. The nucleotide sequence reads as follows: TGCGCCAGCAGCCAAGATAGATTTCCACCCTACGAGCAGTACTTC. Translated, it reads CASSQDRFPPYEQYF.